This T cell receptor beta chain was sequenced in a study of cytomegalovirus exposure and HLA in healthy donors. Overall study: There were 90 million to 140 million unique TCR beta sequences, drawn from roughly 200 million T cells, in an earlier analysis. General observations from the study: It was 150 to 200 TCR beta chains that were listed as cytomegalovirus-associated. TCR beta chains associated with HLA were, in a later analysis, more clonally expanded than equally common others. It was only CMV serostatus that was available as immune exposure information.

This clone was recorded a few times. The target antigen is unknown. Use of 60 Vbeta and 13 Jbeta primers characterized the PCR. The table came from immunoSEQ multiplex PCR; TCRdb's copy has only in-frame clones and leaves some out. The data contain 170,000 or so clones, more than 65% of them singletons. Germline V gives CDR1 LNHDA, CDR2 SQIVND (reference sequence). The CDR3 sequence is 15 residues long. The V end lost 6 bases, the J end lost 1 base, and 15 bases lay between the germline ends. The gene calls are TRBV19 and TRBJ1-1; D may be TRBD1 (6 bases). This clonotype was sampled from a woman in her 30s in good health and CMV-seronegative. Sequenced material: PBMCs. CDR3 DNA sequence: TGTGCCAGTAGCTTTGGGGGGGGCACGAACACTGAAGCTTTCTTT. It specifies CASSFGGGTNTEAFF.